A single sample is the source of the 32 T cell receptor beta chains below, sequenced in a study of Tregs in tolerant kidney transplant recipients. Libraries were prepared by immunoSEQ multiplex PCR; TCRdb keeps only in-frame clonotypes and omits some of them. The table has around 77,000 clones, roughly 98% seen once. The sequencing here drew on CD4+ T cells from blood, taken before the transplant. The receptors stem from a human donor who received a combined kidney and bone marrow transplant.

The chain uses TRBV19 and TRBJ2-3, with D possibly TRBD2 on 5 matching bases. The germline gives CDR1 LNHDA, CDR2 SQIVND (reference sequence). V lost 5 bases to trimming and J lost 0 bases, with 15 bases between them. The CDR3 contains 16 residues. Here the CDR3 reads CASSARILASTDTQYF. The CDR3 DNA is TGTGCCAGTAGTGCCCGAATATTAGCGAGCACAGATACGCAGTATTTT.

The chain carries TRBV30 and TRBJ1-4; 7 nucleotides agree with TRBD1. Trimming cost V 6 bases and J 4 bases; bases outside gene matches: 8. This CDR3 has 14 residues. Germline CDR1 reads GTSNPN; CDR2 reads SVGIG (reference sequence). CDR3 nucleotide sequence: TGTGCCTGCATGGGACAGACCCTTAATGAAAAACTGTTTTTT. It codes for CACMGQTLNEKLFF.

Here the CDR3 reads CASSLWLAGGPGDTQYF. CDR3 DNA sequence: TGTGCCAGCAGTTTATGGTTGGCGGGAGGGCCGGGGGATACGCAGTATTTT. The chain is built from TRBV27 and TRBJ2-3, with 9 bases aligning to TRBD2. The ends lost 1 base at V and 6 bases at J; junction bases unmatched: 11. The CDR3 is 17 residues long. Germline lookup yields CDR1 MNHEY and CDR2 SMNVEV (reference sequence).

The chain is built from TRBV2 and TRBJ1-4; TRBD1 matches at 7 bases. The CDR3 contains 13 residues. Germline V gene sequence: CDR1 SNHLY, CDR2 FYNNEI. Trimming cost V 6 bases and J 6 bases; bases outside gene matches: 4. CDR3 DNA sequence: TGTGCCAGCAGCAGGGGGAGGTATGAAAAACTGTTTTTT. Its translation: CASSRGRYEKLFF.

The chain joins TRBV7-2 to TRBJ2-7; 15 bases are a match to TRBD2. This CDR3 has 16 amino acids. Looked up from germline, CDR1 is SGHTA and CDR2 is FQGNSA. J was trimmed by 6 bases and V by 5 bases; bases with no gene match: 8. The CDR3 loop is CASSQRTSGGAVEQYF. Written as DNA, the CDR3 is TGTGCCAGCAGCCAAAGGACTAGCGGGGGGGCGGTCGAGCAGTACTTC.

J is TRBJ2-3 and V is TRBV7-8, with a possible D match to TRBD2 (7 bases). This CDR3 is built from 17 residues. Germline CDR1 SGHVS, CDR2 FQNEAQ. Trimming left V 3 bases short and J 1 base short, with 17 bases between. The CDR3 is CASSFRRGEGGTDTQYF. Here the CDR3 DNA reads TGTGCCAGCAGCTTCAGACGGGGGGAGGGGGGCACAGATACGCAGTATTTT.

The rearrangement uses TRBV4-2 and TRBJ1-2, with 8 bases that match TRBD1. Germline-derived CDR1 and CDR2 are LGHNA and YNFKEQ. V gave up 3 bases and J gave up 10 bases; unmatched junction bases: 10. The length of the CDR3 is 14 residues. This chain's CDR3 is CASSHGRDRSIYTF. CDR3 nucleotide sequence: TGTGCCAGCAGCCATGGTCGGGACAGGTCGATCTACACCTTC.

In this sample, this clone turned up once. V and J are TRBV30 and TRBJ2-7, with TRBD1 matching over 10 bases. The ends lost 4 bases at V and 6 bases at J; junction bases unmatched: 9. Germline V CDR1 and CDR2: GTSNPN, SVGIG (reference sequence). The CDR3 is 14 amino acids. CDR3 region: CAWITGTGAGEQYF. CDR3 coding DNA: TGTGCCTGGATTACCGGGACAGGGGCGGGCGAGCAGTACTTC. The whole variable domain, filled in from reference TRBV30 and TRBJ2-7, reads SQTIHQWPATLVQPVGSPLSLECTVEGTSNPNLYWYRQAAGRGLQLLFYSVGIGQISSEVPQNLSASRPQDRQFILSSKKLLLSDSGFYLCAWITGTGAGEQYFGPGTRLTVT.

This clone has a single count. V gene TRBV9 combines with J gene TRBJ1-1; no clear D. Germline V CDR1 and CDR2: SGDLS, YYNGEE. This CDR3 is built from 18 residues. With 0 bases removed from V and 1 base from J, the gap between germline ends came to 19 bases. CDR3 region: CASSVDVSVPVANTEAFF. CDR3 DNA sequence: TGTGCCAGCAGCGTAGACGTATCCGTCCCGGTCGCGAACACTGAAGCTTTCTTT.

The CDR3 reads CASSSSSGSYAGELFF. CDR3 nucleotide sequence: TGTGCCAGCAGCTCCTCTAGCGGGAGTTACGCCGGGGAGCTGTTTTTT. The chain joins TRBV9 to TRBJ2-2; 10 bases match TRBD2. V gave up 4 bases and J gave up 6 bases; unmatched junction bases: 9. Looked up from germline, CDR1 is SGDLS and CDR2 is YYNGEE. The CDR3 has 16 residues.

Here the CDR3 DNA reads TGCAGCGTTGGGGGGGGTTTCTCTGGGGCCAACGTCCTGACTTTC. Translated: CSVGGGFSGANVLTF. J is TRBJ2-6 and V is TRBV29-1, with TRBD2 identical over 7 bases. There are 15 residues in the CDR3. Germline CDR1 reads SQVTM; CDR2 reads ANQGSEA. V lost 4 bases and J lost 0; bases outside the gene matches: 3.

CDR3 DNA: TGTGCCTGTAGGGCCGGAGCGGGATCCTACGAGCAGTACTTC. Its protein product is CACRAGAGSYEQYF. This chain joins TRBV6-1 and TRBJ2-7; TRBD2 aligns across 7 bases. From germline, CDR1 is MNHNS and CDR2 SASEGT. V was pared by 11 bases and J by 1 base, with 11 bases of the junction left unmatched. This CDR3 is built from 14 residues.

V gene TRBV6-1 combines with J gene TRBJ2-3, with 7 bases fitting TRBD2. With V trimmed by 3 bases and J by 5 bases, 8 bases remained unmatched. The CDR3 has 15 amino acids. Germline V gene lookup returns CDR1 MNHNS and CDR2 SASEGT. The CDR3 region has the DNA TGTGCCAGCAGTGAGGTCACGCGGGAGATAGATACGCAGTATTTT. This encodes CASSEVTREIDTQYF.

The chain has TRBV27 and TRBJ2-7; 7 bases fit TRBD1. Per the germline V gene, CDR1 is MNHEY and CDR2 is SMNVEV (reference sequence). V shed 6 bases and J 4 bases; nucleotides not matched to a gene: 9. This CDR3 is 14 amino acids long. The CDR3 DNA reads as TGTGCCAGCAGCAAAACAGGGGTTGGGTACGAGCAGTACTTC. Translating it yields CASSKTGVGYEQYF.

The CDR3 DNA is TGTGCCACCAGCAGAGGACTCTCGACCTACGAGCAGTACTTC. Translation gives CATSRGLSTYEQYF. The chain is built from TRBV15 and TRBJ2-7, with D uncertain. Germline-derived CDR1 and CDR2 are LNHNV and YYDKDF (reference sequence). The V end lost 1 base, the J end lost 2 bases, and 9 bases lay between the germline ends. The CDR3 is 14 amino acids.

The V and J genes are TRBV9 and TRBJ2-5; 8 bases match TRBD2. J was trimmed by 5 bases and V by 3 bases; bases with no gene match: 12. This CDR3 is built from 16 residues. Germline V gene data show CDR1 as SGDLS and CDR2 as YYNGEE. The chain's CDR3 is CASSGGGGRSQETQYF. For the CDR3, the DNA is TGTGCCAGCAGCGGTGGCGGGGGGCGCAGTCAGGAGACCCAGTACTTC. Full variable domain (rest looked up from reference TRBV9 and TRBJ2-5): DSGVTQTPKHLITATGQRVTLRCSPRSGDLSVYWYQQSLDQGLQFLIQYYNGEERAKGNILERFSAQQFPDLHSELNLSSLELGDSALYFCASSGGGGRSQETQYFGPGTRLLVL.

The chain employs TRBV29-1 and TRBJ1-1, with D hard to call. Germline V gives CDR1 SQVTM, CDR2 ANQGSEA. Trimming shortened V by 7 bases and J by 4 bases, and 13 bases separated the two germline ends. The CDR3 covers 12 residues. The chain's CDR3 is CSGRWTTTEAFF. CDR3 DNA: TGCAGCGGGAGGTGGACGACCACTGAAGCTTTCTTT. Variable domain in full (rest from reference TRBV29-1 and TRBJ1-1): SAVISQKPSRDICQRGTSLTIQCQVDSQVTMMFWYRQQPGQSLTLIATANQGSEATYESGFVIDKFPISRPNLTFSTLTVSNMSPEDSSIYLCSGRWTTTEAFFGQGTRLTVV.

The chain is built from TRBV5-4 and TRBJ2-3; D gene unclear. The germline V and J ends were trimmed by 5 bases and 0 bases, with 16 bases remaining between them. Germline CDR1 SGHNT, CDR2 YYREEE (reference sequence). This CDR3 region has 16 residues. The CDR3 DNA reads TGTGCCAGCAGTAGATCCGCAGGCCTGAGCACAGATACGCAGTATTTT. Translated, it gives CASSRSAGLSTDTQYF. The full variable domain, completed using reference TRBV5-4 and TRBJ2-3, is ETGVTQSPTHLIKTRGQQVTLRCSSQSGHNTVSWYQQALGQGPQFIFQYYREEENGRGNFPPRFSGLQFPNYSSELNVNALELDDSALYLCASSRSAGLSTDTQYFGPGTRLTVL.

The J gene is TRBJ2-7, the V gene TRBV29-1, with D possibly matching TRBD2 (6 bases). Germline CDR1 reads SQVTM; CDR2 reads ANQGSEA. V shed 8 bases and J shed 0 bases, with 14 bases lying between them. This CDR3 spans 13 amino acids. CDR3 region: CSTKAGSSYEQYF. CDR3 nucleotides: TGCAGCACCAAAGCCGGGAGCTCCTACGAGCAGTACTTC.

The chain joins TRBV7-2 to TRBJ1-2; 9 positions match TRBD1. The trim removed 4 bases at V and 5 bases at J, leaving 11 bases unmatched. CDR3 length equals 16 residues. Per the germline V gene, CDR1 is SGHTA and CDR2 is FQGNSA. The CDR3 spells CASSSKGQGQGYGYTF. In nucleotides, the CDR3 is TGTGCCAGCAGCTCCAAGGGACAGGGCCAAGGGTATGGCTACACCTTC.

This chain uses TRBV30 with TRBJ1-2, with 7 positions matching TRBD1. In germline, CDR1 is GTSNPN, CDR2 SVGIG (reference sequence). This CDR3 is built from 14 residues. J gave up 6 bases and V 1 base, and 8 bases lay outside the gene matches. This CDR3 is CAWSALTGANGYTF. CDR3 nucleotide sequence: TGTGCCTGGAGTGCCCTTACAGGGGCAAATGGCTACACCTTC.

The chain has TRBV4-1 and TRBJ1-6, with a weak D call TRBD1 (6 bases). Deletions cut 3 bases from V and 5 bases from J, with 11 bases between. Germline assignment: CDR1 MGHRA and CDR2 YSYEKL. There are 15 residues in the CDR3. This CDR3 reads CASSHIGQHNSPLHF. CDR3 sequence (DNA): TGCGCCAGCAGCCACATAGGACAGCATAATTCACCCCTCCACTTT.

The V call is TRBV5-4, the J call TRBJ2-4, with TRBD1 matching 8 bases. The CDR3 length is 17 residues. The J segment lost 0 bases and the V segment lost 4 bases, leaving 9 bases of the junction unmatched. Germline V CDR1 and CDR2: SGHNT, YYREEE (reference sequence). DNA of the CDR3: TGTGCCAGCAGCCCGGGACAGGAGACCTTAGCCAAAAACATTCAGTACTTC. This sequence encodes CASSPGQETLAKNIQYF.

This clone was observed once. The V call is TRBV4-3, the J call TRBJ2-7; 7 bases line up with TRBD1. The CDR3 contains 15 residues. CDR1 LGHNA and CDR2 YSLEER come from the germline V gene. After removal of 0 bases from V and 7 bases from J, the junction contained 9 bases not matched to a gene. The CDR3 here is CASSQDSGGPTEQYF. CDR3 nucleotides: TGCGCCAGCAGCCAAGATTCAGGGGGTCCTACGGAGCAGTACTTC.

The rearrangement links TRBV7-9 to TRBJ2-2, with a possible D match to TRBD2 (6 bases). The CDR3 has 16 residues. The germline gives CDR1 SEHNR, CDR2 FQNEAQ (reference sequence). The V and J ends lost 8 bases and 6 bases respectively, with 22 bases between them. The CDR3: CASVLARNLWAGELFF. In DNA, the CDR3 is TGTGCCAGCGTGCTAGCGAGGAATCTCTGGGCCGGGGAGCTGTTTTTT.

This sequence joins TRBV2 and TRBJ2-3; D might be TRBD2 (5 bases). With 5 bases removed from V and 4 bases from J, the gap between germline ends came to 19 bases. This CDR3 comprises 16 residues. CDR1 and CDR2 from the germline V gene are SNHLY and FYNNEI. The CDR3 nucleotides are TGTGCCAGCAGTTTAATGGGCCCTGAGGGTGCAGATACGCAGTATTTT. This sequence encodes CASSLMGPEGADTQYF.

The J gene is TRBJ2-2, the V gene TRBV5-1; 7 bases align to TRBD2. The CDR3 length is 16 residues. CDR1 is SGHRS and CDR2 is YFSETQ in the germline V gene. Trimming at V came to 4 bases and at J to 0 bases, leaving 6 bases not matched to a gene. CDR3 DNA: TGCGCCAGCAGCCTAGTGGCGGGGGCGAACACCGGGGAGCTGTTTTTT. Residues: CASSLVAGANTGELFF.

This clone came up once. The rearrangement uses TRBV29-1 and TRBJ1-5; the D is unclear. The V and J ends lost 4 bases and 3 bases respectively, with 16 bases between them. The CDR3 has 15 amino acids. In germline, CDR1 is SQVTM, CDR2 ANQGSEA. The CDR3 region is CSVALWSGSNQPQHF. CDR3 in DNA: TGCAGCGTTGCCCTTTGGTCAGGCTCCAATCAGCCCCAGCATTTT.

The V and J genes are TRBV30 and TRBJ1-1, with 10 bases identical to TRBD1. This CDR3 comprises 13 residues. Germline V lookup: CDR1 GTSNPN, CDR2 SVGIG (reference sequence). V lost 4 bases, J lost 11 bases, and 10 bases stayed unmatched. The CDR3 spells CAWTRTGGFGAFF. CDR3 coding DNA: TGTGCCTGGACCCGGACAGGGGGATTTGGGGCTTTCTTT. Looking up the rest from reference TRBV30 and TRBJ1-1 gives the full variable domain: SQTIHQWPATLVQPVGSPLSLECTVEGTSNPNLYWYRQAAGRGLQLLFYSVGIGQISSEVPQNLSASRPQDRQFILSSKKLLLSDSGFYLCAWTRTGGFGAFFGQGTRLTVV.

V usage is TRBV5-8 and J usage is TRBJ2-3; 7 positions match TRBD1. Germline CDR1 and CDR2: SGHTS and YDEGEE. There are 15 residues in the CDR3. V shed 3 bases, J shed 4 bases, and the junction held 8 bases outside the gene matches. The CDR3 nucleotides read TGTGCCAGCAGCTCGCGACAGGGTTTCGCAGATACGCAGTATTTT. Its protein product is CASSSRQGFADTQYF.

J is TRBJ1-1 and V is TRBV18; D possibly corresponds to TRBD1 (5 bases). The germline V gene has CDR1 KGHSH and CDR2 LQKENI. The CDR3 covers 16 residues. V lost 3 bases and J lost 0, with 14 bases in between. DNA of the CDR3: TGTGCCAGCTCACCGTTGGAGACAGTCATGAACACTGAAGCTTTCTTT. It specifies CASSPLETVMNTEAFF.

The V and J genes are TRBV28 and TRBJ2-3; TRBD1 matches at 9 bases. From germline, CDR1 is MDHEN and CDR2 SYDVKM. The V gene end was trimmed by 4 bases and the J gene end by 2 bases; junction bases not matched to a gene: 7. The CDR3 totals 16 residues. Here the CDR3 DNA reads TGTGCCAGCAGTTCCCGGACAGGGGACATCACAGATACGCAGTATTTT. Amino acid sequence: CASSSRTGDITDTQYF. Full variable domain (missing parts from reference TRBV28 and TRBJ2-3): DVKVTQSSRYLVKRTGEKVFLECVQDMDHENMFWYRQDPGLGLRLIYFSYDVKMKEKGDIPEGYSVSREKKERFSLILESASTNQTSMYLCASSSRTGDITDTQYFGPGTRLTVL.